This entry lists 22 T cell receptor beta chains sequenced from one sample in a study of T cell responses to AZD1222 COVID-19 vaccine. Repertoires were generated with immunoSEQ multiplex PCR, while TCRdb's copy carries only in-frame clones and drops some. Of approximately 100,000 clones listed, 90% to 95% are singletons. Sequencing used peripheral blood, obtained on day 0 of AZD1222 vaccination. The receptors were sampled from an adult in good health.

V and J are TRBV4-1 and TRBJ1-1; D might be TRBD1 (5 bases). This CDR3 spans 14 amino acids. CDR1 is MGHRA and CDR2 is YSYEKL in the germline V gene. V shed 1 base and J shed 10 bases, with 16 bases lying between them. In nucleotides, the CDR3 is TGCGCCAGCAGCCAAGGGACCGTACCCGGGGCAGCTTTCTTT. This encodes CASSQGTVPGAAFF.

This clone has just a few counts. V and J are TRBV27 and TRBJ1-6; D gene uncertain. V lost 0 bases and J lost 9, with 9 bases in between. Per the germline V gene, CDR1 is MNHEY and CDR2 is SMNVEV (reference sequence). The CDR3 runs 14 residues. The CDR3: CASSLSVGISPLHF. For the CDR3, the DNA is TGTGCCAGCAGTTTATCCGTGGGGATTTCACCCCTCCACTTT.

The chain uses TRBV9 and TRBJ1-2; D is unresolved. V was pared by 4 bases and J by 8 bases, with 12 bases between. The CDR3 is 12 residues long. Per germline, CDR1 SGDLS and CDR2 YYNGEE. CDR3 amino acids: CASSPQTGGYTF. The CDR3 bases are TGTGCCAGCAGCCCTCAGACGGGCGGCTACACCTTC.

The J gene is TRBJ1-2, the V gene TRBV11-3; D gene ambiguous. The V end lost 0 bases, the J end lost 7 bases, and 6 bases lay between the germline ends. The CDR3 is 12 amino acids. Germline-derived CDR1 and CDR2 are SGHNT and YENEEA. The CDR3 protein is CASSLDGAGYTF. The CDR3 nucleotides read TGTGCCAGCAGCTTAGATGGCGCTGGCTACACCTTC.

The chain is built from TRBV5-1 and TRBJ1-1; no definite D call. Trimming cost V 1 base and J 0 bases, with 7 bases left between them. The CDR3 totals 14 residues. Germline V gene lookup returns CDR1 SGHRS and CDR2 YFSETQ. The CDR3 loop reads CASSLTEMNTEAFF. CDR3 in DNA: TGCGCCAGCAGCTTGACTGAAATGAACACTGAAGCTTTCTTT.

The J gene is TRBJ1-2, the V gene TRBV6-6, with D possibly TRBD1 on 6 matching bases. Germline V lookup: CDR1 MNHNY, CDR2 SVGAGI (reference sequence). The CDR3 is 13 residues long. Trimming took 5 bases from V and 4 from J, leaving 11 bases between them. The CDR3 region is CASSPIRGYGYTF. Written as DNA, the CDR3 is TGTGCCAGCAGTCCCATCAGGGGCTATGGCTACACCTTC.

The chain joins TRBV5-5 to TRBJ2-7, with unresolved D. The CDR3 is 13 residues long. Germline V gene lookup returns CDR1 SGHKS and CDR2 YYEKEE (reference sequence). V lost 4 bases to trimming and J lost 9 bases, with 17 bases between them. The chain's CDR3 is CASSADLSPRQYF. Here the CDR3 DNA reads TGTGCCAGCAGCGCTGACCTATCCCCGAGGCAGTACTTC.

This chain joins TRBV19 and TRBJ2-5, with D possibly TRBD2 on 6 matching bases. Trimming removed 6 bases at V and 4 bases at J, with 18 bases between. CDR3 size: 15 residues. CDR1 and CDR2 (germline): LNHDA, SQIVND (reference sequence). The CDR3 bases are TGTGCCAGTAGCCGTTGGGGGACTTTGGTAGAGACCCAGTACTTC. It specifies CASSRWGTLVETQYF.

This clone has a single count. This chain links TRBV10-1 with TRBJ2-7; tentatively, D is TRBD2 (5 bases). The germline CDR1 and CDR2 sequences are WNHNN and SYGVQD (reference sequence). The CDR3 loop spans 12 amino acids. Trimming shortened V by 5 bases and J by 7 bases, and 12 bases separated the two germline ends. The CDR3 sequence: CASSPGLGEQYF. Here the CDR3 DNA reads TGCGCCAGCAGTCCAGGACTTGGAGAGCAGTACTTC.

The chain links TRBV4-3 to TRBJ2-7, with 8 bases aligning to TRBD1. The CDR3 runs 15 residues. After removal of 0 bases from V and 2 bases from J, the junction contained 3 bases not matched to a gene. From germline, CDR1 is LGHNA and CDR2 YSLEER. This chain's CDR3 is CASSQEETGAYEQYF. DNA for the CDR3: TGCGCCAGCAGCCAAGAGGAGACAGGGGCCTACGAGCAGTACTTC.

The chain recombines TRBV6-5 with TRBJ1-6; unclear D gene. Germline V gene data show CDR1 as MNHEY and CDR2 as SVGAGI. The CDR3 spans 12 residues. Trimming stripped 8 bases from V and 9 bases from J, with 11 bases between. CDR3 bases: TGTGCCAGCTGGAGAGGTCGTTCACCCCTCCACTTT. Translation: CASWRGRSPLHF.

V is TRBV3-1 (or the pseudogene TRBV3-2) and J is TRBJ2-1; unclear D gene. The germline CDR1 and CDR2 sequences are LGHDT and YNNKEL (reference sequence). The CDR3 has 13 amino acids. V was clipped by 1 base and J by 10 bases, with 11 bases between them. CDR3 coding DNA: TGTGCCAGCAGCCAAGCCGTTGGTGGGGAGCAGTTCTTC. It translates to CASSQAVGGEQFF.

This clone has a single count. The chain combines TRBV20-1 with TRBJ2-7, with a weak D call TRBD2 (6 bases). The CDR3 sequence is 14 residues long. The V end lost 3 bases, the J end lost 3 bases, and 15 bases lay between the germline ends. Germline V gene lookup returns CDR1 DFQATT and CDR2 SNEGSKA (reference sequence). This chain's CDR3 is CSASVGGEHYEQYF. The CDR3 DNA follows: TGCAGTGCTAGTGTTGGAGGGGAACACTACGAGCAGTACTTC.

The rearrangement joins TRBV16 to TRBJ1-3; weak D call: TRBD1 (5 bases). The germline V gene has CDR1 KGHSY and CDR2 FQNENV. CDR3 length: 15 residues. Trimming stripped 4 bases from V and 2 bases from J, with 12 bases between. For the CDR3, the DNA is TGTGCCAGCAGCCGTACCGGACAAGCTGGAAACACCATATATTTT. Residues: CASSRTGQAGNTIYF.

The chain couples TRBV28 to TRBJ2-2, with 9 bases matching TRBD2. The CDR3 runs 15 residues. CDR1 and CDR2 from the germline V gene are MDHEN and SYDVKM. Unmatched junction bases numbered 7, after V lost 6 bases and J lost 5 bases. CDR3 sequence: CASRGPGLATGELFF. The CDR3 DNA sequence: TGTGCCAGCAGGGGCCCGGGACTAGCTACCGGGGAGCTGTTTTTT.

DNA for the CDR3: TGTGCCAGTAGTATTTGGAGCAATCAGCCCCAGCATTTT. This encodes CASSIWSNQPQHF. This chain uses TRBV19 with TRBJ1-5; D ambiguous. Trimming cost V 3 bases and J 1 base, with 4 bases left between them. Germline lookup yields CDR1 LNHDA and CDR2 SQIVND (reference sequence). This CDR3 spans 13 amino acids.

CDR3 in amino acids: CASSLIDQETQYF. DNA of the CDR3: TGTGCCAGCAGTTTAATAGACCAAGAGACCCAGTACTTC. The genes are TRBV27 and TRBJ2-5; D uncertain. The CDR3 is 13 amino acids. CDR1 is MNHEY and CDR2 is SMNVEV in the germline V gene (reference sequence). Trimming shortened V by 2 bases and J by 0 bases, and 4 bases separated the two germline ends.

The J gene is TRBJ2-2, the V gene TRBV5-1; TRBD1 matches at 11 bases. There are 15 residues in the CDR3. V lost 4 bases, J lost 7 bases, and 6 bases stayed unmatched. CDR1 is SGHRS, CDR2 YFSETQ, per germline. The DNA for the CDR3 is TGCGCCAGCAGCCGCGGACAGGGGGCGAGCGGGGAGCTGTTTTTT. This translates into CASSRGQGASGELFF.

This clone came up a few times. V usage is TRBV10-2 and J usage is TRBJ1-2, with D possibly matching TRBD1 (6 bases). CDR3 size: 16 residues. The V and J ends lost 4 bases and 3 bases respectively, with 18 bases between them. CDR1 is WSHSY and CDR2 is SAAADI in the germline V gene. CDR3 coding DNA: TGCGCCAGCAGTGCTACTCAGGGGACTGTGCACTATGGCTACACCTTC. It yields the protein CASSATQGTVHYGYTF.

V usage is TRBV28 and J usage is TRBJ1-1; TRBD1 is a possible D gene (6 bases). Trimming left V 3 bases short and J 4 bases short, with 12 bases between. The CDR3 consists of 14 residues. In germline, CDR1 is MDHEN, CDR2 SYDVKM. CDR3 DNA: TGTGCCAGCAGTTTCAGGGGCTTGGGCACTGAAGCTTTCTTT. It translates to CASSFRGLGTEAFF.

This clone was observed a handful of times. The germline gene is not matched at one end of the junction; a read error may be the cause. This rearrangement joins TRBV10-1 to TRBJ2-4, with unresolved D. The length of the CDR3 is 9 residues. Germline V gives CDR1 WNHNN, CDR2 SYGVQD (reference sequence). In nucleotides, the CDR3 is TGCGCCAGCACGGGCCTCATCCTCTTC. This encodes CASTGLILF.

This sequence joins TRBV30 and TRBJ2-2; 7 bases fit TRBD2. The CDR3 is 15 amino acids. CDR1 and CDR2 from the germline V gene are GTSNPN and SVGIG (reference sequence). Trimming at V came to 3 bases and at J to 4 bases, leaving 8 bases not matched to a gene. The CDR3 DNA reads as TGTGCCTGGAGGTCCCTAGCGGTTAGCACCGGGGAGCTGTTTTTT. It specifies CAWRSLAVSTGELFF.